A single sample is the source of the 29 T cell receptor beta chains below, sequenced in a study of PD-L1 blockade in urothelial cancer. Specified time point: peripheral blood 6 weeks after treatment start. Sequenced by immunoSEQ multiplex PCR; TCRdb stores in-frame clones only, minus some. Here the sample spans roughly 100,000 clones, around 78% being singletons. Sequences were derived from PBMCs, sampled around atezolizumab (anti-PD-L1) treatment. These receptors originate from an older man with urothelial cancer.

This clone was seen a few times. In DNA form, the CDR3 reads TGTGCCAGCAGCCAAGGACAGTTATACAATGAGCAGTTCTTC. Amino acids: CASSQGQLYNEQFF. This chain connects TRBV14 to TRBJ2-1; D might be TRBD1 (5 bases). V lost 1 base and J lost 4, with 8 bases in between. The CDR3 has 14 amino acids. Per germline, CDR1 SGHDN and CDR2 FVKESK.

The table lists this clone with a few counts. This rearrangement joins TRBV6-1 to TRBJ1-4; D is perhaps TRBD1 (5 bases). There are 14 residues in the CDR3. V lost 10 bases, J lost 7 bases, and 19 bases lay in between. CDR1 is MNHNS and CDR2 is SASEGT in the germline V gene. CDR3 sequence reads: CATVERGISEKLFF. The CDR3 coding sequence is TGTGCCACCGTCGAGCGGGGCATAAGTGAAAAACTGTTTTTT.

The J gene is TRBJ2-4, the V gene TRBV29-1; tentatively, D is TRBD2 (5 bases). The V gene's germline CDR1 is SQVTM and CDR2 ANQGSEA. This CDR3 is 14 amino acids long. Trimming took 3 bases from V and 2 from J, leaving 11 bases between them. DNA of the CDR3: TGCAGCGTTGAGAAATCGGGGACCAAAAACATTCAGTACTTC. Its translation: CSVEKSGTKNIQYF.

Worth noting for this clone: Germline and junction disagree at one end, which may indicate a read error. The chain uses TRBV7-9 and TRBJ2-2; a possible D gene is TRBD1 (6 bases). Germline CDR1 and CDR2: SEHNR and FQNEAQ (reference sequence). This CDR3 is 16 amino acids long. Written as DNA, the CDR3 is TGCGCCAGCAGCCAGGTCGACAGGCTACCCACCGGGGAGCTGTTTTTT. Protein sequence: CASSQVDRLPTGELFF.

This sequence joins TRBV19 and TRBJ2-5; 10 bases match TRBD1. The CDR3 runs 17 residues. Germline V gene lookup returns CDR1 LNHDA and CDR2 SQIVND (reference sequence). J was trimmed by 5 bases and V by 5 bases; bases with no gene match: 14. The chain's CDR3 is CASSPDRGLTSEETQYF. The DNA for the CDR3 is TGTGCCAGTAGTCCTGACAGGGGGCTGACCTCCGAGGAGACCCAGTACTTC.

The CDR3: CASSFGGSQLYQETQYF. In nucleotides, the CDR3 is TGTGCCAGCAGCTTTGGAGGTTCCCAATTGTACCAAGAGACCCAGTACTTC. J is TRBJ2-5 and V is TRBV5-6, with a weak D call TRBD2 (5 bases). The CDR3 loop spans 17 amino acids. Trimming pared 2 bases from V and 0 bases from J, leaving 17 bases between. CDR1 and CDR2 (germline): SGHDT, YYEEEE. The whole variable domain, filled in from reference TRBV5-6 and TRBJ2-5, reads DAGVTQSPTHLIKTRGQQVTLRCSPKSGHDTVSWYQQALGQGPQFIFQYYEEEERQRGNFPDRFSGHQFPNYSSELNVNALLLGDSALYLCASSFGGSQLYQETQYFGPGTRLLVL.

The chain carries TRBV7-2 and TRBJ2-7; possibly TRBD2 for D (6 bases). V was cut by 1 base and J by 4 bases, with 11 bases left in between. CDR3 length: 14 residues. CDR1 SGHTA and CDR2 FQGNSA come from the germline V gene. Written as DNA, the CDR3 is TGTGCCAGCAGCTTAGGTGTGGCGGGATACGAGCAGTACTTC. Protein product: CASSLGVAGYEQYF.

This chain uses TRBV2 with TRBJ1-1; 7 bases are a match to TRBD1. The CDR3 is made up of 14 amino acids. Germline-derived CDR1 and CDR2 are SNHLY and FYNNEI. J gave up 2 bases and V 5 bases, and 5 bases lay outside the gene matches. The CDR3 DNA sequence: TGTGCCAGCAGTCGGACAGGCGTTAACACTGAAGCTTTCTTT. This codes for CASSRTGVNTEAFF.

The chain recombines TRBV27 with TRBJ1-1; D ambiguous. The CDR3 extends over 14 amino acids. The V gene lost 2 bases and the J gene lost 1 base, with 8 bases spanning the gap. Germline assignment: CDR1 MNHEY and CDR2 SMNVEV (reference sequence). CDR3 DNA: TGTGCCAGCAGTTTAGAAGCCCCGAACACTGAAGCTTTCTTT. As protein: CASSLEAPNTEAFF.

The chain links TRBV19 to TRBJ2-3; 9 positions match TRBD2. The CDR3 has 19 residues. The trim removed 0 bases at V and 11 bases at J, leaving 21 bases unmatched. CDR1 LNHDA and CDR2 SQIVND come from the germline V gene (reference sequence). As DNA, the CDR3 is TGTGCCAGTAGTATAGATAGTCCCCTCGGGACTAGCCTGACCAAAGAGCAGTATTTT. Its protein product is CASSIDSPLGTSLTKEQYF.

This clone came up a few times. V gene TRBV9 combines with J gene TRBJ2-5; 10 nucleotides match TRBD2. Germline CDR1 and CDR2: SGDLS and YYNGEE. The CDR3 contains 16 residues. The trim removed 2 bases at V and 5 bases at J, leaving 9 bases unmatched. DNA for the CDR3: TGTGCCAGCAGCGTTGGCAGCGGGGGGGCCAGCGAGACCCAGTACTTC. Protein product: CASSVGSGGASETQYF.

The J gene is TRBJ2-7, the V gene TRBV29-1, with TRBD1 matching 12 bases. The trim removed 7 bases at V and 4 bases at J, leaving 11 bases unmatched. Per germline, CDR1 SQVTM and CDR2 ANQGSEA. The CDR3 runs to 15 residues. For the CDR3, the DNA is TGCAGCGCATACTCAGAGGGACAGGGGGCATACGAGCAGTACTTC. Encoded protein: CSAYSEGQGAYEQYF.

The chain links TRBV5-1 to TRBJ2-5; TRBD2 matches 15 bases. V was clipped by 4 bases and J by 5 bases; unmatched bases: 6. There are 16 residues in the CDR3. Per germline, CDR1 SGHRS and CDR2 YFSETQ. In DNA, the CDR3 is TGCGCCAGCAGCCCGGGACTAGCGGGAGGAGTTGAGACCCAGTACTTC. The encoded protein is CASSPGLAGGVETQYF.

The table lists this clone with a few counts. The rearrangement joins TRBV5-4 to TRBJ1-1; tentatively, D is TRBD1 (6 bases). Germline CDR1 and CDR2: SGHNT and YYREEE (reference sequence). CDR3 length: 15 residues. Trimming left V 4 bases short and J 1 base short, with 14 bases between. This CDR3 reads CASSVQGLGNTEAFF. The DNA for the CDR3 is TGTGCCAGCAGCGTCCAGGGGTTAGGGAACACTGAAGCTTTCTTT.

This clone was counted a few times. The chain links TRBV27 to TRBJ2-2; D not certain. Trimming took off 7 bases at V and 3 bases at J, with 9 bases between the two ends. CDR1 is MNHEY, CDR2 SMNVEV, per germline (reference sequence). CDR3 size: 13 residues. CDR3 in DNA: TGTGCCAGCACTAATCTATACACCGGGGAGCTGTTTTTT. This sequence encodes CASTNLYTGELFF.

The rearrangement uses TRBV9 and TRBJ1-4; 7 positions agree with TRBD1. The CDR3 has 13 residues. In germline, CDR1 is SGDLS, CDR2 YYNGEE. The junction had 6 bases not matched to a gene; V was cut back by 8 bases and J by 5 bases. CDR3 loop: CASQGGANEKLFF. In DNA, the CDR3 is TGTGCCAGTCAAGGGGGCGCGAATGAAAAACTGTTTTTT.

About this clone: Other DNA sequences in the sample encode the same CDR3. The CDR3 DNA reads as TGTGCCAGCAGTATTCAGACAGGGAATTATGGCTACACCTTC. It codes for CASSIQTGNYGYTF. The chain uses TRBV6-1 and TRBJ1-2, with 7 positions matching TRBD1. Germline V gene data show CDR1 as MNHNS and CDR2 as SASEGT. V was clipped by 5 bases and J by 5 bases; unmatched bases: 8. There are 14 residues in the CDR3.

The chain joins TRBV18 to TRBJ2-3; D is undetermined. Germline assignment: CDR1 KGHSH and CDR2 LQKENI. This CDR3 comprises 13 residues. V lost 5 bases and J lost 4, with 10 bases in between. CDR3 nucleotides: TGTGCCAGCTCATCAATCCAGTCAGATACGCAGTATTTT. It specifies CASSSIQSDTQYF.

The chain uses TRBV10-2 and TRBJ1-2; D perhaps matches TRBD1 (5 bases). Germline CDR1 reads WSHSY; CDR2 reads SAAADI. The length of the CDR3 is 18 residues. Trimming cost V 3 bases and J 4 bases, with 24 bases left between them. The CDR3 region has the DNA TGCGCCAGCAGTGAATGGGCGGGATCCACAGGTGGGGGCTATGGCTACACCTTC. Translated, it gives CASSEWAGSTGGGYGYTF.

J is TRBJ2-2 and V is TRBV5-1; maybe TRBD2 (6 bases). Between the trimmed V and J ends, which lost 1 base and 5 bases, there was a span of 12 bases. The germline CDR1 and CDR2 sequences are SGHRS and YFSETQ. The length of the CDR3 is 15 residues. CDR3 sequence (DNA): TGCGCCAGCAGCTTGTACGCGGGGATTACCGGGGAGCTGTTTTTT. This sequence encodes CASSLYAGITGELFF.

In its sample, this clone was seen a few times. The chain recombines TRBV10-3 with TRBJ2-7, with D possibly being TRBD2 (5 bases). V shed 10 bases and J shed 3 bases, with 10 bases lying between them. Germline lookup yields CDR1 ENHRY and CDR2 SYGVKD. The CDR3 consists of 11 residues. This chain's CDR3 is CATGVNYEQYF. The CDR3 bases are TGTGCCACCGGGGTGAACTACGAGCAGTACTTC.

The V gene is TRBV4-1, the J gene TRBJ2-7, with 7 bases lining up with TRBD2. This CDR3 has 14 amino acids. From germline, CDR1 is MGHRA and CDR2 YSYEKL. Trimming removed 0 bases from V and 8 bases from J; junction bases left unmatched: 7. CDR3 DNA: TGCGCCAGCAGCCAAGAATGGGAGGGTGGGAAGCAGTACTTC. Encoded protein: CASSQEWEGGKQYF.

As DNA, the CDR3 is TGTGCCAGCAGCTTCACAGGGGACACCGGGGAGCTGTTTTTT. This gives the protein CASSFTGDTGELFF. The chain couples TRBV11-2 to TRBJ2-2, with 7 positions matching TRBD1. The trim removed 3 bases at V and 3 bases at J, leaving 1 base unmatched. The CDR3 length is 14 residues. Germline CDR1 and CDR2: SGHAT and FQNNGV.

The chain combines TRBV21-1 with TRBJ2-5; the table's D call of TRBD2 was not tested on the DNA. TRBV21-1 is flagged as a pseudogene. The CDR3 covers 16 residues. CDR3 in amino acids: CASSNRVLGRAKTQYF. The CDR3 DNA reads as TGTGCCAGCAGCAATAGGGTCCTAGGGAGGGCGAAGACCCAGTACTTC.

V gene TRBV7-2 combines with J gene TRBJ2-3, with D possibly TRBD2 on 6 matching bases. CDR3 length: 16 amino acids. Germline CDR1 SGHTA, CDR2 FQGNSA. V lost 3 bases and J 2 bases, leaving 15 bases between the germline ends. In DNA, the CDR3 is TGTGCCAGCAGCTTCTTTGCAGCGGGCTCCACAGATACGCAGTATTTT. Translation: CASSFFAAGSTDTQYF.

In this sample, this clone turned up a few times. V usage is TRBV11-3 and J usage is TRBJ1-1, with D tentatively TRBD1 (5 bases). The CDR3 extends over 15 amino acids. Trimming pared 0 bases from V and 3 bases from J, leaving 11 bases between. The germline CDR1 and CDR2 sequences are SGHNT and YENEEA. CDR3 DNA: TGTGCCAGCAGCTTAGAAGGCAGGGAGGACACTGAAGCTTTCTTT. It encodes CASSLEGREDTEAFF.

This chain joins TRBV2 and TRBJ2-3, with 7 bases lining up with TRBD1. The CDR3 runs to 13 residues. Germline trimming cut 5 bases from V and 4 bases from J; bases unmatched to any gene: 3. The V gene's germline CDR1 is SNHLY and CDR2 FYNNEI. CDR3: CASSRDSSDTQYF. The CDR3 nucleotides read TGTGCCAGCAGTAGGGACAGCTCAGATACGCAGTATTTT.

V and J are TRBV21-1 and TRBJ2-1; the DNA was not used to check the table's D call, TRBD2. TRBV21-1 is shown as a pseudogene. This CDR3 has 20 amino acids. The CDR3 DNA reads as TGTGCCAGCAGCAAAGGGGCATCTAGCGGGGGGGCCCACTCCTACAATGAGCAGTTCTTC. Protein: CASSKGASSGGAHSYNEQFF.

This clone was recorded once. This rearrangement joins TRBV18 to TRBJ1-1; possible D gene TRBD1, 5 bases. The length of the CDR3 is 14 residues. Germline CDR1 KGHSH, CDR2 LQKENI. Between the trimmed V and J ends, which lost 3 bases and 0 bases, there was a span of 8 bases. This CDR3 is CASSPATVNTEAFF. For the CDR3, the DNA is TGTGCCAGCTCACCCGCGACAGTGAACACTGAAGCTTTCTTT. The whole variable domain, remainder taken from reference TRBV18 and TRBJ1-1, is NAGVMQNPRHLVRRRGQEARLRCSPMKGHSHVYWYRQLPEEGLKFMVYLQKENIIDESGMPKERFSAEFPKEGPSILRIQQVVRGDSAAYFCASSPATVNTEAFFGQGTRLTVV.